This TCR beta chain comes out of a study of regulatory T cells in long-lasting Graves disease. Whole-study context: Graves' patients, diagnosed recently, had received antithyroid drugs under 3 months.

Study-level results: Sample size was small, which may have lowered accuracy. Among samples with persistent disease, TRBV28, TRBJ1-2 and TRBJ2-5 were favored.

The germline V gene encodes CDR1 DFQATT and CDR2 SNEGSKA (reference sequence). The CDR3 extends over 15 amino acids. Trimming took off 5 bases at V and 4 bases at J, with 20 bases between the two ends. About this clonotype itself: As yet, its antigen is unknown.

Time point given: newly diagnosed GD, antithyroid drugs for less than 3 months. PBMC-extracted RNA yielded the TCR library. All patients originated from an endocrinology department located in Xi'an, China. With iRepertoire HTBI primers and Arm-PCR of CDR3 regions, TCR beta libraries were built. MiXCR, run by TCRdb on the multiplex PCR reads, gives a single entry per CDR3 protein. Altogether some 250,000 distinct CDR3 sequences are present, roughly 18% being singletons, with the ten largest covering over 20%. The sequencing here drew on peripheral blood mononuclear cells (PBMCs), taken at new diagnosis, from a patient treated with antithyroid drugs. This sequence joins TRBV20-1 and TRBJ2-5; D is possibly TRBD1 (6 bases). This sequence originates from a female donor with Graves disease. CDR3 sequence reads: CSAGRQGRGGETQYF. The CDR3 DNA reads TGCAGTGCTGGTCGTCAAGGCAGGGGTGGAGAGACCCAGTACTTC.